These 9 T cell receptor beta chains came from one sample sequenced in a study of T cell responses to AZD1222 COVID-19 vaccine. Clones were read by immunoSEQ multiplex PCR, and TCRdb kept only the in-frame ones, dropping some. Seen here are more than 75,000 clones, around 93% observed once, and the top ten hold 6.5% to 8.5%. The sequencing here drew on peripheral blood, taken on day 0 of AZD1222 vaccination. The receptors stem from an adult in good health.

This rearrangement joins TRBV5-5 to TRBJ2-7; 7 bases match TRBD1. This CDR3 has 15 residues. Trimming took 1 base from V and 3 from J; bases not matched to a gene: 7. Germline loops: CDR1 SGHKS, CDR2 YYEKEE (reference sequence). In nucleotides, the CDR3 is TGTGCCAGCAGCTTGACAGGGGCCTTAGTCTACGAGCAGTACTTC. This gives the protein CASSLTGALVYEQYF.

The CDR3 sequence: CAIRGLTSGTYEQYF. The CDR3 DNA sequence: TGTGCCATCAGAGGCCTGACTAGCGGGACCTACGAGCAGTACTTC. The chain links TRBV10-3 to TRBJ2-7; 11 bases match TRBD2. Germline V CDR1 and CDR2: ENHRY, SYGVKD. This CDR3 comprises 15 residues. Losses at the gene ends were 6 bases for V and 2 bases for J; bases not matched to a gene: 6.

This rearrangement joins TRBV12-5 to TRBJ1-3; 10 bases align to TRBD1. Germline CDR1 reads LGHNT; CDR2 reads FRNRAP. V trimming: 7 bases; J trimming: 0 bases; junction bases outside the gene matches: 6. The CDR3 contains 16 residues. CDR3 protein: CASARDRGISGNTIYF. DNA for the CDR3: TGTGCTAGTGCTCGGGACAGGGGAATCTCTGGAAACACCATATATTTT.

This rearrangement joins TRBV29-1 to TRBJ1-1; D remains unclear. Germline CDR1 SQVTM, CDR2 ANQGSEA. This CDR3 contains 11 residues. The V end was cut by 4 bases, the J end by 0 bases, with 3 bases between. The CDR3 sequence: CSVAMNTEAFF. The CDR3 region has the DNA TGCAGCGTTGCAATGAACACTGAAGCTTTCTTT.

This clone was counted only a few times. The DNA of the CDR3 is TGTGCCAGCAGTTTGCTATCCACAGGGGATGGGACTGAAGCTTTCTTT. The encoded protein is CASSLLSTGDGTEAFF. This chain links TRBV28 with TRBJ1-1; 7 nucleotides agree with TRBD1. With V trimmed by 3 bases and J by 5 bases, 12 bases remained unmatched. Germline V gene sequence: CDR1 MDHEN, CDR2 SYDVKM. This CDR3 comprises 16 residues. Full variable domain (outside the CDR3, taken from reference TRBV28 and TRBJ1-1): DVKVTQSSRYLVKRTGEKVFLECVQDMDHENMFWYRQDPGLGLRLIYFSYDVKMKEKGDIPEGYSVSREKKERFSLILESASTNQTSMYLCASSLLSTGDGTEAFFGQGTRLTVV.

In DNA form, the CDR3 reads TGTGCTAGTGGCACTCAGGGGAACCAGCCCCAGCATTTT. This gives the protein CASGTQGNQPQHF. The V and J genes are TRBV12-5 and TRBJ1-5, with D maybe TRBD1 (6 bases). Trimming pared 6 bases from V and 7 bases from J, leaving 13 bases between. CDR1 LGHNT and CDR2 FRNRAP come from the germline V gene. The CDR3 loop spans 13 amino acids.

This chain uses TRBV12-3 or TRBV12-4 with TRBJ2-1; a possible D gene is TRBD1 (6 bases). The CDR3 has 13 residues. V gave up 7 bases and J gave up 6 bases, with 13 bases separating them. The CDR3 sequence is CASTKQGPNEQFF. CDR3 coding DNA: TGTGCCAGCACTAAACAGGGCCCCAATGAGCAGTTCTTC.

The gene calls are TRBV5-1 and TRBJ2-5; no clear D. The V end lost 1 base, the J end lost 5 bases, and 9 bases lay between the germline ends. Per germline, CDR1 SGHRS and CDR2 YFSETQ. This CDR3 is built from 13 residues. For the CDR3, the DNA is TGCGCCAGCAGCTTGCGTGGGGTTGAGACCCAGTACTTC. Translating gives CASSLRGVETQYF.

This clone occurred once. The genes are TRBV5-4 and TRBJ1-2, with a weak D call TRBD1 (5 bases). CDR1 SGHNT and CDR2 YYREEE come from the germline V gene (reference sequence). The CDR3 is made up of 13 amino acids. The V gene lost 6 bases and the J gene lost 1 base, with 10 bases spanning the gap. CDR3 in amino acids: CASKAGHNYGYTF. The DNA of the CDR3 is TGTGCCAGCAAGGCAGGGCATAACTATGGCTACACCTTC.